This is a list of T cell receptor beta chains from one sample in a study of EBV T-cell therapy then PD-1 blockade in nasopharyngeal carcinoma. Their recognized antigens are unknown. Clones were sequenced by immunoSEQ multiplex PCR, and TCRdb holds only the in-frame ones, with some missing. The table records fewer than 25,000 clones, nearly 85% of them present only once. Sequences were derived from CD8+ T cells from blood, sampled at approximately day 60 from a patient whose treatment included autologous EBV-specific T cells and nivolumab. The receptors shown here come from a man aged 35 to 55 with nasopharyngeal carcinoma. CDR3s include the opening cysteine and the closing phenylalanine or tryptophan. A D gene is named only where the DNA matches it firmly. Clone size, where shown, is once, few, many, or a class for clones that have expanded.

17 TRBD2 TRBJ2-5 TRBV4-3 once TGCGCCAGCAGCCAAGATACCGGACTAGCGGGGATGGAGACCCAGTACTTC CASSQDTGLAGMETQYF
17 . TRBJ1-1 TRBV2 medium-sized TGTGCCAGCAGTGGTACTCGGGGATTTACCATGAACACTGAAGCTTTCTTT CASSGTRGFTMNTEAFF
15 TRBD1 TRBJ2-7 TRBV5-5 . TGTGCCAGCAGCCTCCCGGGACAGGGCGTCCACGAGCAGTACTTC CASSLPGQGVHEQYF
14 . TRBJ1-4 TRBV5-5 . TGTGCCAGCAGCTGGAGGGGATGGGGTGAAAAACTGTTTTTT CASSWRGWGEKLFF
15 TRBD2 TRBJ2-5 TRBV6-2/TRBV6-3 medium-sized TGTGCCAGCAGTTACACTAGCGGGGGGCAAGAGACCCAGTACTTC CASSYTSGGQETQYF
14 . TRBJ2-7 TRBV7-9 few TGTGCCAGCAGCCTCCGGGACACGTCCTACGAGCAGTACTTC CASSLRDTSYEQYF
14 . TRBJ1-4 TRBV2 . TGTGCCAGCAGTGAGCGGGCAACTAATGAAAAACTGTTTTTT CASSERATNEKLFF
16 TRBD2 TRBJ2-3 TRBV4-1 . TGCGCCAGCAGCCAATTCCCTAGCGGGGGCACAGATACGCAGTATTTT CASSQFPSGGTDTQYF
17 . TRBJ2-5 TRBV21-1 . TGTGCCAGCAGCAATTCTCCCTCGACGGGAAACCAAGAGACCCAGTACTTC CASSNSPSTGNQETQYF
15 TRBD1 TRBJ2-2 TRBV7-6 . TGTGCCAGCAGGAGCCAGGGGGCGCGGACCGGGGAGCTGTTTTTT CASRSQGARTGELFF
15 TRBD2 TRBJ2-1 TRBV11-1 . TGTGCCAGCAGCTTATTAGCGGGGGCTCCTCCTGAGCAGTTCTTC CASSLLAGAPPEQFF
14 . TRBJ2-7 TRBV7-2 . TGTGCCAGCAGTTGGCGACTAGATTCCTACGAGCAGTACTTC CASSWRLDSYEQYF
15 . TRBJ1-5 TRBV27 . TGTGCCAGCAGTTTATGGGGGAGGAGGGATCAGCCCCAGCATTTT CASSLWGRRDQPQHF
15 . TRBJ2-7 TRBV7-2 . TGTGCCAGCAGCTTAGGGGCAAGGAGCTCCTACGAGCAGTACTTC CASSLGARSSYEQYF
12 . TRBJ1-1 TRBV25-1 . TGTGCCAGCAAGGACCCGAACACTGAAGCTTTCTTT CASKDPNTEAFF
14 TRBD2 TRBJ2-1 TRBV27 . TGTGCCAGCAGGAAGCGGGGGGAGGGTAATGAGCAGTTCTTC CASRKRGEGNEQFF
14 . TRBJ1-5 TRBV5-1 . TGCGCCAGCAGCAATGGCGGGGACAATCAGCCCCAGCATTTT CASSNGGDNQPQHF
13 . TRBJ1-4 TRBV30 . TGTGCCCGGACGGGGTTGGCTAATGAAAAACTGTTTTTT CARTGLANEKLFF
15 . TRBJ1-2 TRBV6-2/TRBV6-3 . TGTGCCAGCAGCAAAGCATCGTTAGCTAACTATGGCTACACCTTC CASSKASLANYGYTF
14 TRBD1 TRBJ1-2 TRBV7-9 . TGTGCCAGCAGCCGGACAGGGGGCGCTTATGGCTACACCTTC CASSRTGGAYGYTF
14 . TRBJ1-2 TRBV27 . TGTGCCAGCAGTATCCAACCGGGCGGGTATGGCTACACCTTC CASSIQPGGYGYTF
14 . TRBJ1-3 TRBV6-2/TRBV6-3 . TGTGCCAGCAGTTACCGGGACTCTGGAAACACCATATATTTT CASSYRDSGNTIYF
14 . TRBJ2-7 TRBV19 . TGTGCCAGTAGTATAATAGGGGGGCTGGACGAGCAGTACTTC CASSIIGGLDEQYF
17 . TRBJ1-3 TRBV4-2 . TGTGCCAGCAGCCAAGAGCTGGGTCCCCACTCTGGAAACACCATATATTTT CASSQELGPHSGNTIYF
12 . TRBJ2-7 TRBV14 few TGTGCCAGCAGCCCACATAACTACGAGCAGTACTTC CASSPHNYEQYF
13 . TRBJ2-7 TRBV7-8 . TGTGCCAGCAGTCCCATCGGGAGTTACGAGCAGTACTTC CASSPIGSYEQYF
16 TRBD2 TRBJ2-4 TRBV5-6 once TGTGCCAGCAGCGGGATAGCGGGACTAGCCAAAAACATTCAGTACTTC CASSGIAGLAKNIQYF
14 . TRBJ1-5 TRBV6-2/TRBV6-3 . TGTGCCAGCAGCCCGGACAGCCGCAATCAGCCCCAGCATTTT CASSPDSRNQPQHF
14 . TRBJ2-4 TRBV9 . TGTGCCAGCAGCGACGGACTAGCCAAAAACATTCAGTACTTC CASSDGLAKNIQYF
18 TRBD2 TRBJ2-1 TRBV4-3 . TGCGCCAGCAGCCCGGGACTAGCGGGGGGCCCCCCCTACAATGAGCAGTTCTTC CASSPGLAGGPPYNEQFF
11 . TRBJ2-5 TRBV20-1 . TGCAGTGCTAGAGTAGCGACGACCCAGTACTTC CSARVATTQYF
15 . TRBJ2-5 TRBV9 . TGTGCCAGCAGCGTAGAGTCAGCAAACCAAGAGACCCAGTACTTC CASSVESANQETQYF
14 . TRBJ1-2 TRBV5-1 . TGCGCCAGCAGCGCTGAGGAGAATTCATATGGCTACACCTTC CASSAEENSYGYTF
10 . TRBJ2-3 TRBV20-1 once TGCAGTGTCCTGAAAGATACGCAGTATTTT CSVLKDTQYF
17 . TRBJ1-1 TRBV7-7 . TGTGCCAGCAGCTCAATCCCCCTAAAGACGGGGAACACTGAAGCTTTCTTT CASSSIPLKTGNTEAFF
15 . TRBJ1-1 TRBV19 once TGTGCCAGTAGTATTTGGGGGGGGCTTAGCACTGAAGCTTTCTTT CASSIWGGLSTEAFF
13 . TRBJ2-7 TRBV7-9 . TGTGCCAGCAGCTCGCCAAACAGGGACGAGCAGTACTTC CASSSPNRDEQYF
16 TRBD1 TRBJ1-2 TRBV29-1 . TGCAGCGTCGAAGGCGGACAGGTATCTCTTAACTATGGCTACACCTTC CSVEGGQVSLNYGYTF
13 . TRBJ2-7 TRBV10-2 once TGCGCCAGCAGTGAGTACGCAGAGGTCGAGCAGTACTTC CASSEYAEVEQYF
13 . TRBJ2-3 TRBV5-5 . TGTGCCAGCAGCTTGGCCGTGGGGGATACGCAGTATTTT CASSLAVGDTQYF
13 TRBD1 TRBJ1-1 TRBV4-3 once TGCGCCAGCAGCCAAGGGGGGACAGGGACCCTCGACTTT CASSQGGTGTLDF
14 . TRBJ2-2 TRBV7-9 . TGTGCCAGCAGCCGGACTGCGAACACCGGGGAGCTGTTTTTT CASSRTANTGELFF
15 TRBD2 TRBJ2-3 TRBV5-1 . TGCGCCAGCAGCTTCAGGCGGGGGGGTGCAGATACGCAGTATTTT CASSFRRGGADTQYF
11 . TRBJ2-1 TRBV4-1 . TGCGCCAGCCATTGGGGGAATGAGCAGTTCTTC CASHWGNEQFF
13 . TRBJ1-1 TRBV7-8 . TGTGCCAGCAGCTTAGTGGGGGTAACTGAAGCTTTCTTT CASSLVGVTEAFF
13 . TRBJ2-7 TRBV5-4 . TGTGGATACCGGGACGCTAGCTCCTACGAGCAGTACTTC CGYRDASSYEQYF
13 . TRBJ1-1 TRBV5-4 . TGTGCCAGCAGCTTGGGGGAAAGCACTGAAGCTTTCTTT CASSLGESTEAFF
17 TRBD2 TRBJ2-3 TRBV29-1 . TGCAGCGTTGAAGGGGGACTAGAGGACCCTAGCACAGATACGCAGTATTTT CSVEGGLEDPSTDTQYF
14 . TRBJ2-6 TRBV21-1 . TGTGCCAGCAGTGGGGTGAACGGGGCCAACGTCCTGACTTTC CASSGVNGANVLTF
18 . TRBJ1-4 TRBV21-1 . TGTGCCAGCAGCAACCCCTCGGGGGTAAATAACCGAAAGGGAAAAACTGTTTTT CASSNPSGVNNRKGKTVF
14 . TRBJ2-7 TRBV4-3 . TGCGCCAGCAGCCAAGATCTCCGATACTACGAGCAGTACTTC CASSQDLRYYEQYF